What follows are 24 T cell receptor beta chains derived from one specimen sequenced in a study of T cell repertoires in cytomegalovirus infection. These receptors' antigens are unknown. TCRdb used MiXCR to reprocess the reads, holding one entry per CDR3 protein. The sample lists 750,000 to 900,000 distinct CDR3 sequences, roughly 28% seen once, with under 15% in the top ten. Here the sequenced sample was cultured CD8+ T cells from PBMCs, taken from culture after CMV antigen stimulation. These receptors originate from a human donor in good health (CMV status not recorded). Some clones in this sample may be carry-over from other donors' samples.

The rearrangement joins TRBV19 to TRBJ1-1; D gene unclear. Per germline, CDR1 LNHDA and CDR2 SQIVND (reference sequence). The CDR3 is made up of 13 amino acids. Trimming left V 5 bases short and J 7 bases short, with 14 bases between. The CDR3 sequence is CASSEDGVYEAFF. The CDR3 DNA reads TGTGCCAGTAGTGAAGATGGGGTTTATGAAGCTTTCTTT. The full variable domain, completed using reference TRBV19 and TRBJ1-1, is DGGITQSPKYLFRKEGQNVTLSCEQNLNHDAMYWYRQDPGQGLRLIYYSQIVNDFQKGDIAEGYSVSREKKESFPLTVTSAQKNPTAFYLCASSEDGVYEAFFGQGTRLTVV.

The CDR3 protein is CASSQPVANYGYTF. CDR3 DNA sequence: TGTGCCAGCAGCCAACCGGTTGCTAACTATGGCTACACCTTC. The rearrangement links TRBV4-2 to TRBJ1-2; D is uncertain. Trimming took off 2 bases at V and 0 bases at J, with 7 bases between the two ends. Germline lookup yields CDR1 LGHNA and CDR2 YNFKEQ. This CDR3 is built from 14 residues.

The genes are TRBV5-4 and TRBJ2-1; maybe TRBD2 (7 bases). CDR1 SGHNT and CDR2 YYREEE come from the germline V gene (reference sequence). Trimming stripped 2 bases from V and 7 bases from J, with 16 bases between. This CDR3 spans 15 amino acids. The DNA for the CDR3 is TGTGCCAGCAGCTTATGGGGGGGCCTCATAAATGAGCAGTTCTTC. Translating it yields CASSLWGGLINEQFF.

Details on this clonotype: The junction differs from germline at one of its ends, possibly a read error. V usage is TRBV6-6 and J usage is TRBJ2-1; 12 bases agree with TRBD1. The CDR3 consists of 21 residues. Germline assignment: CDR1 MNHNY and CDR2 SVGAGI (reference sequence). CDR3 sequence: CASSYSRVGQGAPGSYDEQFF. The CDR3 DNA reads TGTGCCAGCAGTTACTCGAGGGTGGGACAGGGGGCTCCCGGCTCCTACGATGAGCAGTTCTTC.

This chain links TRBV7-9 with TRBJ2-5; D is tentatively TRBD1 or TRBD2 (5 bases each). V lost 2 bases to trimming and J lost 9 bases, with 13 bases between them. The CDR3 runs to 13 residues. Germline lookup yields CDR1 SEHNR and CDR2 FQNEAQ (reference sequence). For the CDR3, the DNA is TGTGCCAGCAGCTTATTTGGGACCGGAGCCCAGTACTTC. It yields the protein CASSLFGTGAQYF.

The V call is TRBV2, the J call TRBJ2-2; 10 bases align to TRBD2. V trimming: 2 bases; J trimming: 3 bases; junction bases outside the gene matches: 6. This CDR3 is 17 amino acids long. Germline values: CDR1 SNHLY, CDR2 FYNNEI. In DNA form, the CDR3 reads TGTGCCAGCAGTGAATATGGACTAGCGGAAGACACCGGGGAGCTGTTTTTT. Its protein product is CASSEYGLAEDTGELFF.

In its sample, this clonotype was seen a few times. The chain carries TRBV7-8 and TRBJ1-5, with D unclear. Deletions cut 3 bases from V and 0 bases from J, with 12 bases between. The CDR3 is 16 residues long. Per the germline V gene, CDR1 is SGHVS and CDR2 is FQNEAQ. The CDR3 is CASSLRKTDSNQPQHF. The CDR3 DNA follows: TGTGCCAGCAGCTTGAGAAAGACGGATAGCAATCAGCCCCAGCATTTT.

The rearrangement joins TRBV28 to TRBJ2-7; D is uncertain. This CDR3 spans 14 amino acids. CDR1 and CDR2 (germline): MDHEN, SYDVKM. Trimming removed 5 bases at V and 2 bases at J, with 13 bases between. The CDR3 here is CASSTPYKAYEQYV. CDR3 bases: TGTGCCAGCAGTACGCCATATAAGGCCTACGAGCAGTACGTC.

The chain couples TRBV27 to TRBJ2-3, with D uncertain. Trimming shortened V by 5 bases and J by 2 bases, and 11 bases separated the two germline ends. From germline, CDR1 is MNHEY and CDR2 SMNVEV (reference sequence). The CDR3 is made up of 14 amino acids. The CDR3 bases are TGTGCCAGCAGTCCCACCCCGGCCACAGATACGCAGTATTTT. Its protein product is CASSPTPATDTQYF.

The gene calls are TRBV5-6 and TRBJ2-3, with 7 bases matching TRBD2. Losses at the gene ends were 4 bases for V and 3 bases for J; bases not matched to a gene: 8. CDR3 length: 15 amino acids. CDR1 and CDR2 from the germline V gene are SGHDT and YYEEEE. CDR3 sequence (DNA): TGTGCCAGCAGCCGAAGCGGGGAGGTAACAGATACGCAGTATTTT. Translated: CASSRSGEVTDTQYF.

The V and J genes are TRBV6-6 and TRBJ1-5, with D hard to call. The germline V gene has CDR1 MNHNY and CDR2 SVGAGI (reference sequence). This CDR3 contains 15 residues. The V gene lost 2 bases and the J gene lost 3 bases, with 11 bases spanning the gap. The DNA of the CDR3 is TGTGCCAGCAGTTACCTAGACGGACCCAATCAGCCCCAGCATTTT. It translates to CASSYLDGPNQPQHF.

Many counts were recorded for this clonotype. The chain employs TRBV7-8 and TRBJ1-2; maybe TRBD1 (5 bases). CDR1 is SGHVS, CDR2 FQNEAQ, per germline. This CDR3 contains 15 residues. Trimming took 2 bases from V and 6 from J, leaving 16 bases between them. CDR3 sequence reads: CASSLTQAAGNGYTF. The CDR3 bases are TGTGCCAGCAGCTTAACCCAGGCGGCAGGGAATGGCTACACCTTC.

This clonotype turned up a few times. The CDR3: CASSPRQFSYEQYV. The CDR3 region has the DNA TGTGCCAGCTCACCGCGGCAGTTCTCCTACGAGCAGTACGTC. V is TRBV18 and J is TRBJ2-7; no clear D. Looked up from germline, CDR1 is KGHSH and CDR2 is LQKENI. The CDR3 consists of 14 residues. V shed 3 bases and J shed 0 bases, with 9 bases lying between them.

This CDR3 is CASSGGGFREQFF. Written as DNA, the CDR3 is TGTGCCAGTAGCGGGGGAGGGTTTAGGGAGCAGTTCTTC. The J gene is TRBJ2-1, the V gene TRBV7-9, with 9 bases identical to TRBD2. CDR3 length equals 13 residues. Trimming at V came to 9 bases and at J to 10 bases, leaving 10 bases not matched to a gene. The V gene's germline CDR1 is SEHNR and CDR2 FQNEAQ (reference sequence).

V is TRBV6-8 and J is TRBJ1-4; D gene uncertain. This CDR3 has 13 residues. V was cut by 8 bases and J by 6 bases, with 13 bases left in between. The germline CDR1 and CDR2 sequences are MNHGY and SAAAGT. The CDR3 protein is CASGTKGYEKLFF. CDR3 coding DNA: TGTGCCAGCGGTACGAAGGGCTATGAAAAACTGTTTTTT.

This chain joins TRBV7-4 and TRBJ2-6, with D unclear. CDR3 size: 15 residues. Germline lookup yields CDR1 SGHVT and CDR2 SQSDAQ. The V and J ends lost 5 bases and 4 bases respectively, with 12 bases between them. CDR3 sequence (DNA): TGTGCCAGCAGCGTTCCTTGGCCGGGGGCCAACGTCCTGACTTTC. Translating it yields CASSVPWPGANVLTF. Based on the CDR3 plus reference TRBV7-4 and TRBJ2-6, the full variable domain is GAGVSQSPRYKVAKRGRDVALRCDSISGHVTLYWYRQTLGQGSEVLTYSQSDAQRDKSGRPSGRFSAERPERSVSTLKIQRTEQGDSAVYLCASSVPWPGANVLTFGAGSRLTVL.

The CDR3 sequence is CASSLLWNEQFF. DNA of the CDR3: TGTGCCAGCAGTCTCCTTTGGAATGAGCAGTTCTTC. This sequence joins TRBV27 and TRBJ2-1; D gene uncertain. CDR3 length: 12 amino acids. V was clipped by 5 bases and J by 7 bases, with 9 bases between them. Germline V lookup: CDR1 MNHEY, CDR2 SMNVEV (reference sequence).

With regard to this clonotype: This clone may be a read error of a much larger clone one base away. J is TRBJ2-5 and V is TRBV12-3 or TRBV12-4; the match to TRBD1 covers 8 bases. The CDR3 covers 14 residues. The CDR3 DNA reads as TGTGCCAGCAGTTCCCAGGGGGCTCCAGAGACCCAGAACTTC. This encodes CASSSQGAPETQNF.

This clonotype was detected a few times. For the CDR3, the DNA is TGTGCCAGCTCTTTGACAGACCTTTACTTGAACACCGGGGAGCTGTTTTTT. Its protein product is CASSLTDLYLNTGELFF. The gene calls are TRBV7-9 and TRBJ2-2, with D possibly being TRBD1 (5 bases). Trimming removed 8 bases from V and 1 base from J, with 20 bases in between. CDR3 length: 17 amino acids. Germline CDR1 is SEHNR and CDR2 is FQNEAQ (reference sequence).

The chain recombines TRBV27 with TRBJ2-1, with 8 bases fitting TRBD2. Per germline, CDR1 MNHEY and CDR2 SMNVEV (reference sequence). CDR3 size: 13 residues. V dropped 3 bases and J dropped 10; count of bases not matched to a gene: 5. CDR3 in amino acids: CASSLMRGDEQFF. CDR3 in DNA: TGTGCCAGCAGTTTGATGCGGGGGGACGAGCAGTTCTTC.

The genes are TRBV10-3 and TRBJ1-6; 9 bases match TRBD1. The junction had 8 bases not matched to a gene; V was cut back by 11 bases and J by 6 bases. This CDR3 has 14 amino acids. CDR1 ENHRY and CDR2 SYGVKD come from the germline V gene. CDR3 residues: CAAKGTGTNSPLHF. The CDR3 bases are TGTGCCGCGAAAGGGACAGGGACTAATTCACCCCTCCACTTT.

This clonotype was detected many times. The chain couples TRBV11-2 to TRBJ2-5; D unclear. The CDR3 has 16 amino acids. Trimming left V 1 base short and J 3 bases short, with 15 bases between. Looked up from germline, CDR1 is SGHAT and CDR2 is FQNNGV. The CDR3 region is CASSLADQFGKETQYF. The DNA of the CDR3 is TGTGCCAGCAGCTTAGCTGACCAATTCGGTAAAGAGACCCAGTACTTC.

This clonotype was seen repeatedly, ten times or more. V usage is TRBV14 and J usage is TRBJ2-6; D remains ambiguous. Deletions cut 1 base from V and 1 base from J, with 5 bases between. CDR3 size: 15 residues. CDR1 SGHDN and CDR2 FVKESK come from the germline V gene. Written as DNA, the CDR3 is TGTGCCAGCAGCCAAGGGTCGTCTGGGGCCAACGTCCTGACTTTC. Protein sequence: CASSQGSSGANVLTF.

The chain has TRBV5-5 and TRBJ2-7; unclear D gene. Germline CDR1 reads SGHKS; CDR2 reads YYEKEE (reference sequence). This CDR3 has 11 amino acids. V shed 2 bases and J shed 4 bases, with 4 bases lying between them. Here the CDR3 DNA reads TGTGCCAGCAGCTTACAGTACGAGCAGTACGTC. The encoded protein is CASSLQYEQYV.